Listed below are T cell receptor beta chains from one sample, sequenced in a study of OX40 agonist ivuxolimab in advanced cancers. The repertoire was sequenced with immunoSEQ multiplex PCR; TCRdb's copy has only in-frame clones and lacks some. The sample consists of 77,000 or so clones, around 85% of them appearing once. The sample consisted of CD4+ or CD8+ T cells sorted from blood, taken in a trial of the OX40 agonist ivuxolimab. These receptors all stem from an adult with an advanced solid tumor such as melanoma, head and neck, liver or kidney cancer. The CDR3 runs from the conserved cysteine through the conserved F or W. Fields, in order: clone size, D gene, CDR3 length, V gene, J gene, CDR3 DNA, CDR3 protein. The D gene is left open where the match is weak. Size is stated for part of the rows, as once, few or many counts, or as a class when the clone is expanded.

size: .
D: .
length: 14
V: TRBV5-1
J: TRBJ2-3
DNA: TGCGCCAGCAGCTTACTAGGTACGACAGATACGCAGTATTTT
CDR3: CASSLLGTTDTQYF

size: .
D: .
length: 15
V: TRBV7-9
J: TRBJ2-3
DNA: TGTGCCAGCAGCAACGACATGAGCGGCACAGATACGCAGTATTTT
CDR3: CASSNDMSGTDTQYF

size: .
D: .
length: 14
V: TRBV2
J: TRBJ1-5
DNA: TGTGCCAGCAGTGAACGCAGTGTTGGGCAGCCCCAGCATTTT
CDR3: CASSERSVGQPQHF

size: .
D: .
length: 10
V: TRBV6-5
J: TRBJ2-2
DNA: TGTGCCACGGTAAAAGGGGAGCTGTTTTTT
CDR3: CATVKGELFF

size: .
D: .
length: 16
V: TRBV30
J: TRBJ1-1
DNA: TGTGCCTGGAGTGGCCTCGGGGAAGCCGAGAACACTGAAGCTTTCTTT
CDR3: CAWSGLGEAENTEAFF

size: .
D: TRBD1
length: 14
V: TRBV2
J: TRBJ1-1
DNA: TGTGCCAGCAGTGGACAGGGCCGCGTCACTGAAGCTTTCTTT
CDR3: CASSGQGRVTEAFF

size: .
D: TRBD1
length: 13
V: TRBV29-1
J: TRBJ1-2
DNA: TGCAGCATCGCCGGGACAGGGGGTTTTGGCTACACCTTC
CDR3: CSIAGTGGFGYTF

size: .
D: .
length: 14
V: TRBV6-6
J: TRBJ2-7
DNA: TGTGCCAGCAGATCCGTAGGTGAGGGGTACGAGCAGTACTTC
CDR3: CASRSVGEGYEQYF

size: .
D: .
length: 15
V: TRBV5-4
J: TRBJ2-5
DNA: TGTGCCAGCAGCCAAGACAGGTATCGTCAAGAGACCCAGTACTTC
CDR3: CASSQDRYRQETQYF

size: .
D: TRBD2
length: 15
V: TRBV27
J: TRBJ2-3
DNA: TGTGCCAGCACTCCTAGCGGGAGTTCTGGAGATACGCAGTATTTT
CDR3: CASTPSGSSGDTQYF

size: .
D: .
length: 14
V: TRBV7-3
J: TRBJ1-1
DNA: TGTGCCAGCAGTCCTCCCGGCAGCCACACTGAAGCTTTCTTT
CDR3: CASSPPGSHTEAFF

size: .
D: .
length: 16
V: TRBV7-9
J: TRBJ1-4
DNA: TGTGCCAGCAGCTCTCAAGGGTTGGGAAACTATGAAAAACTGTTTTTT
CDR3: CASSSQGLGNYEKLFF

size: few
D: .
length: 14
V: TRBV7-6
J: TRBJ2-3
DNA: TGTGCCAGCAGCTTAGAAAAATGGTCAGGCAGTCAGTATTTT
CDR3: CASSLEKWSGSQYF

size: .
D: TRBD2
length: 14
V: TRBV6-1
J: TRBJ2-3
DNA: TGTGCCAGCAGGACTAGCGGGAGCACAGATACGCAGTATTTT
CDR3: CASRTSGSTDTQYF

size: few
D: .
length: 11
V: TRBV5-5
J: TRBJ1-1
DNA: TGTGCCAGCTTGCAGAACACTGAAGCTTTCTTT
CDR3: CASLQNTEAFF

size: .
D: .
length: 12
V: TRBV13
J: TRBJ2-3
DNA: TGTGCCAGCAGCTTAGGAACAGATACGCAGTATTTT
CDR3: CASSLGTDTQYF

size: .
D: .
length: 16
V: TRBV6-5
J: TRBJ1-1
DNA: TGTGCCAGCAGTTACTCTATAAACGGGGCGAACACTGAAGCTTTCTTT
CDR3: CASSYSINGANTEAFF

size: .
D: TRBD1
length: 13
V: TRBV7-3
J: TRBJ2-7
DNA: TGTGCCAGCAGCTTGGACAGGGGTTCCGAGCAGTACTTC
CDR3: CASSLDRGSEQYF

size: .
D: TRBD2
length: 16
V: TRBV6-4
J: TRBJ2-1
DNA: TGTGCCAGCAGTGACTCCGGGACTAGCGGGAGTAGGGAGCAGTTCTTC
CDR3: CASSDSGTSGSREQFF

size: .
D: .
length: 10
V: TRBV6-5
J: TRBJ2-2
DNA: TGTGCCAGCAGAGACGGGGAGCTGTTTTTT
CDR3: CASRDGELFF

size: .
D: TRBD1
length: 15
V: TRBV5-1
J: TRBJ1-3
DNA: TGCGCCAGCAGCTTGCAGGGGGCATATGGAAACACCATATATTTT
CDR3: CASSLQGAYGNTIYF

size: .
D: .
length: 13
V: TRBV5-1
J: TRBJ2-7
DNA: TGCGCCAGCAGCTTCTCACCCGCCTACGAGCAGTACTTC
CDR3: CASSFSPAYEQYF